This T cell receptor (beta chain) originates from a study of T cell responses to AZD1222 COVID-19 vaccine. Sequencing used immunoSEQ multiplex PCR; TCRdb keeps in-frame clones, though not all of them. The repertoire includes 100,000 to 150,000 clones, less than 95% of them detected once, and roughly 7% sits in the top ten. Germline V CDR1 and CDR2: GTSNPN, SVGIG (reference sequence). The CDR3 totals 12 residues. Trimming at V came to 7 bases and at J to 8 bases, leaving 8 bases not matched to a gene. Material: peripheral blood, obtained on day 0 of AZD1222 vaccination. The TCR sequence derives from an adult in good health. This chain joins TRBV30 and TRBJ1-2; 9 positions agree with TRBD1. CDR3 bases: TGTGCCTTTACAGGGGGCGCGAGAGGCTACACCTTC. As protein: CAFTGGARGYTF.